Included here is one T cell receptor (beta chain) sequence, with context. The antigen is not known. Germline values: CDR1 MNHEY, CDR2 SMNVEV (reference sequence). V lost 3 bases and J lost 5, with 2 bases in between. CDR3 size: 11 residues. The authors ran the assay at deep level. TCRdb's copy holds only in-frame clones and misses some; the assay was immunoSEQ multiplex PCR. The sample consists of approximately 710,000 clones, roughly 87% of them appearing once. This specimen comes from a study of shared clonotypes between healthy human individuals. Study-level background: The study used three CD4 naive, three CD4 memory, two CD8 naive and one CD8 memory plate per donor.

Study-wide points: Only blood samples were collected, and tissue repertoires likely differ. Relative to their counterparts shared across all four donors, non-shared clonotypes exhibited diminished generation probabilities.

The sequence came from a man aged 18-30 years in good health. Some clones in this sample may be carry-over from other donors' samples. The chain links TRBV27 to TRBJ2-1; D remains unclear. Source material: memory CD8+ T cells from PBMCs. Documented subset: CD45RO+ cells pooled with CCR7-negative TemRA cells. The CDR3 region is CASSLHNEQFF. The CDR3, as DNA: TGTGCCAGCAGTTTGCACAATGAGCAGTTCTTC.